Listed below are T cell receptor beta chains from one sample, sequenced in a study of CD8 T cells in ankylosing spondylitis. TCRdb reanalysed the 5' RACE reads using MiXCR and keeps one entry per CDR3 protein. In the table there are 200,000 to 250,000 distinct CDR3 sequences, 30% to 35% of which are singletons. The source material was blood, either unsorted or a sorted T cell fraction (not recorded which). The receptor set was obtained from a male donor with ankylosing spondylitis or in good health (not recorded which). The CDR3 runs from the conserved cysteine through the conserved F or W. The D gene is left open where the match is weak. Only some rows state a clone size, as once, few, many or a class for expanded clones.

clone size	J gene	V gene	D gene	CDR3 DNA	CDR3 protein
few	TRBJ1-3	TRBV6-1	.	TGTGCCAGCAGACGGGGTTCGGCCGGAAACACCATATATTTT	CASRRGSAGNTIYF
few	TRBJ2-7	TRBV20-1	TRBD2	TGCAGTGCTAGAGATCTGGGGCTAGCGGTTTACGAGCAGTACTTC	CSARDLGLAVYEQYF
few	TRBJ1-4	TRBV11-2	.	TGTGCCAGCAGTCTTGGGACGGTGGCAACTAATGAAAAACTGTTTTTT	CASSLGTVATNEKLFF
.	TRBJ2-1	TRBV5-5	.	TGTGCCAGCAGCATTACGACCCCGAGCTCCTACAATGAGCAGTTCTTC	CASSITTPSSYNEQFF
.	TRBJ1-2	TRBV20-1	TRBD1	TGCTGTGCTGGCCCCCCACCGGGACAGGCTAACTATGGCTACACCTTC	CCAGPPPGQANYGYTF
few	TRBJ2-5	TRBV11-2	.	TGTGCCAGCAGCTTAGGGACTGGGGTCCAAGAGACCCAGTACTTC	CASSLGTGVQETQYF
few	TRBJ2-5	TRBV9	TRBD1	TGTGCCAGCAGCTTAACGCCGGGACAGGGTTGGGAGACCCAGTACTTC	CASSLTPGQGWETQYF
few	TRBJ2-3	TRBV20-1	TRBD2	TGCAGTGCCGTAGCGGGGGGCTTTCCTAGCACAGATACGCAGTATTTT	CSAVAGGFPSTDTQYF
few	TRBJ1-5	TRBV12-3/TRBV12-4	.	TGTGCCAGCAGTCCCCCACCCGGGCGGGGTCAGCCCCAGCATTTT	CASSPPPGRGQPQHF
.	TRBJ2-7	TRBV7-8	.	TGTGCCAGCAGCTGGGGACGGTACGAGCAGTACTTC	CASSWGRYEQYF
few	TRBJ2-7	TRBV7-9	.	TGTGCCAGCAGCAACAACTGGGGGGATCGGTACGAGCAGTACTTC	CASSNNWGDRYEQYF
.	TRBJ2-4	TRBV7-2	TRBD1	TGTGCCAGCAGCCGGGACAGAAACATTCAGTACTTC	CASSRDRNIQYF
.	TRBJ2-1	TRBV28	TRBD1	TGTGCCAGCCTCCAATTGATTCGGGACAGTGAGCAGTTCTTC	CASLQLIRDSEQFF
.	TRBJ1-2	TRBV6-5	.	TGTGCCAGCAGTTTTGGGCTTCTCTATGGCTACACCTTC	CASSFGLLYGYTF
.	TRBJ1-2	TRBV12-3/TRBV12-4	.	TGTGCCAGCAGTTTAGAGATAGATTATGGCTACACCTTC	CASSLEIDYGYTF
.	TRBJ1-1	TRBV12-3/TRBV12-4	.	TGTGCCAGCAGTTTAGGGGACATTGACACTGAAGCTTTCTTT	CASSLGDIDTEAFF
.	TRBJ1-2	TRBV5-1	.	TGCGCCAGCAGATTTGGGATCACTGAGATGGACGGCTACACCTTC	CASRFGITEMDGYTF
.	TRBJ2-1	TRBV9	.	TGTGCCAGCAGCGATTCCCCCGGGTCCTACAATGAGCAGTTCTTC	CASSDSPGSYNEQFF
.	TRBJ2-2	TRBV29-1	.	TGCAGCGTTGGTAGGGTGAACACCGGGGAGCTGTTTTTT	CSVGRVNTGELFF
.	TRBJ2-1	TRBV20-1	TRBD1	TGCAGTGCTATAAGGGGGCGATCCTACAATGAGCAGTTCTTC	CSAIRGRSYNEQFF
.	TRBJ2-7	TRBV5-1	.	TGCGCCAGCACCTTGGAGGCCGGACCTTCCTACGAGCAGTACTTC	CASTLEAGPSYEQYF
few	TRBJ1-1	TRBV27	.	TGTGCCAGCAGTCCGGGTCTAGGAACTGAAGCTTTCTTT	CASSPGLGTEAFF
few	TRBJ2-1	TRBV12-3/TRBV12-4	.	TGTGCCAGCAGTCCCGGCCCAATGGGTCTTGCGGGTGAGCAGTTCTTC	CASSPGPMGLAGEQFF
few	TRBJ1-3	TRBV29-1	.	TGCAGCGTTGGCGGGATAGGTGGAAACACCATATATTTT	CSVGGIGGNTIYF
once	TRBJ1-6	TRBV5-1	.	TGCGCCAGCAGCTTCACAGGATCTAATTCACCCCTCCACTTT	CASSFTGSNSPLHF
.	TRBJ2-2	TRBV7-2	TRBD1	TGTGCCAGCAGCCTGACAGGGGGCCGGTCCGGGGAGCTGTTTTTT	CASSLTGGRSGELFF
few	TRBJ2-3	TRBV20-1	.	TGCAGTGCTAGAGATTTGGGCAAATCGGGCACAGATACGCAGTATTTT	CSARDLGKSGTDTQYF
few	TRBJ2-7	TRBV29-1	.	TGCAGCGTTGCCTCAGCAACCTACGAGCAGTACTTC	CSVASATYEQYF
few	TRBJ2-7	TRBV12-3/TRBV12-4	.	TGTGCCAGCAGTTTATCCGTTCTTGGGTACGAGCAGTACTTC	CASSLSVLGYEQYF
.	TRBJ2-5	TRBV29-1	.	TGCAGCGTTGAGGAACAGTCGGAGACCCAGTACTTC	CSVEEQSETQYF
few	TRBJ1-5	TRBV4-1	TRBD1	TGCGCCAGCAGCCAAGGGACAGGGGTGGTAAGCAATCAGCCCCAGCATTTT	CASSQGTGVVSNQPQHF
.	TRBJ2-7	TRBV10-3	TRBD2	TGTGCCACCGGGGCGGGGGAAATCCACGAGCAGTACTTC	CATGAGEIHEQYF
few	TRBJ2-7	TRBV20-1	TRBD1	TGCAGTGCCCAGGACAGGGGCTACGAGCAGTACTTC	CSAQDRGYEQYF
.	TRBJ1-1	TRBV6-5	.	TGTGCCAGCAGTTCGACAGACTTGAACACTGAAGCTTTCTTT	CASSSTDLNTEAFF
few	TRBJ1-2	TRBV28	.	TGTGCCAGCAGTTCAGGAGGGGACGGCTACACCTTC	CASSSGGDGYTF
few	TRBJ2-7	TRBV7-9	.	TGTGCCAGCAGCTTAGGACTTAACACCTACGAGCAGTACTTC	CASSLGLNTYEQYF
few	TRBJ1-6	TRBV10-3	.	TGTGCCATCAGTGAGTCAGGAGGGTATAATTCACCCCTCCACTTT	CAISESGGYNSPLHF
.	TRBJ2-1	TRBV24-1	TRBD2	TGTGCCACCAGTGATTTGCTAGCGGGGGGGAACAATGAGCAGTTCTTC	CATSDLLAGGNNEQFF
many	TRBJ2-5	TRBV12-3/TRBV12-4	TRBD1	TGTGCCAGCAGATGGACAGGGGTTCGAGAGACCCAGTACTTC	CASRWTGVRETQYF
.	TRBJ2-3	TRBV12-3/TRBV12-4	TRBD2	TGTGCCAGCAGTCCTCGGGGTAGCGGGGGGGCAGATACGCAGTATTTT	CASSPRGSGGADTQYF
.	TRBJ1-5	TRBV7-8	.	TGTGCCAGCAGCTTAGTGTTGGCGGAAAATCAGCCCCAGCATTTT	CASSLVLAENQPQHF
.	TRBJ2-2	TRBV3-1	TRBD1	TGTGCCAGCAGCCAATTCCAGGGGGCGAACACCGGGGAGCTGTTTTTT	CASSQFQGANTGELFF
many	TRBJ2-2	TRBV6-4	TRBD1	TGTGCCAGCAGTGAAGGGGGCAGAGACACCGGGGAGCTGTTTTTT	CASSEGGRDTGELFF
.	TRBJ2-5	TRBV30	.	TGTGCCTGGAGGAGCGTGATTTCAGGGTATACGGTGGCCCAGTACTTC	CAWRSVISGYTVAQYF
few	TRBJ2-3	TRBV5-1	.	TGCGCCAGCAGCTTGGCCGGTGTGGGCACAGATACGCAGTATTTT	CASSLAGVGTDTQYF
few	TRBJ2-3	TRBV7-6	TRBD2	TGTGCCAGCAGCTTAACCAGGACTAGCGGGGTGGGGACAGATACGCAGTATTTT	CASSLTRTSGVGTDTQYF
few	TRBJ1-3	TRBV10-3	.	TGTGCCATCAGTGAAGGGGTTCGGAACACCATATATTTT	CAISEGVRNTIYF
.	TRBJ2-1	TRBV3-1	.	TGTGCCAGCAAGGAGGGGAGCTCCTACAATGAGCAGTTCTTC	CASKEGSSYNEQFF
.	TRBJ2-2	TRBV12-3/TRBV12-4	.	TGTGCCAGCAGTTTAGTCGGGCCAGCGAACACCGGGGAGCTGTTTTTT	CASSLVGPANTGELFF
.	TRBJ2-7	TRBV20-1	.	TGCAGTGCTCGCTCCACAAGCGGCTCCTACGAGCAGTACTTC	CSARSTSGSYEQYF
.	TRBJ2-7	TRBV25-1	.	TGTGCCAGCAGTGGAGACAGCCTCAACCCCTACGAGCAGTACTTC	CASSGDSLNPYEQYF
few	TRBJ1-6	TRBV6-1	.	TGTGCCAGCAGGAACCGGGCGCCGAATTCACCCCTCCACTTT	CASRNRAPNSPLHF
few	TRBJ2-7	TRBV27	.	TGTGCCAGCAGATTAGGGGGAGCCCGCTCCTACGAGCAGTACTTC	CASRLGGARSYEQYF
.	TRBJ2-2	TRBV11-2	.	TGTGCCAGCAGCTTGGGGGACGATTGGTACACCGGGGAGCTGTTTTTT	CASSLGDDWYTGELFF
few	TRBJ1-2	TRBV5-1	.	TGCGCCAGCAGCTTGGGTCAGCCTACTAACTATGGCTACACCTTC	CASSLGQPTNYGYTF